These 7 T cell receptor beta chains share one sample of origin, sequenced in a study of response to subunit inactivated influenza vaccine. TCRdb re-analysed the RT-PCR reads in MiXCR, keeping a single row per CDR3 protein. The sample lists under 950,000 distinct CDR3 sequences, 21% seen once, with roughly a tenth in the top ten. The source was PBMCs from blood, collected 5 to 6 days after vaccination. The receptors shown here come from a man aged 50 or older who received an inactivated influenza vaccine.

The V gene is TRBV7-9, the J gene TRBJ2-5, with 9 bases identical to TRBD1. Per germline, CDR1 SEHNR and CDR2 FQNEAQ (reference sequence). The CDR3 consists of 17 residues. J gave up 5 bases and V 5 bases, and 15 bases lay outside the gene matches. CDR3 coding DNA: TGTGCCAGCAGCCTCGGACAGGGGAGGAGTAATAGCGAGACCCAGTACTTC. Protein product: CASSLGQGRSNSETQYF.

The rearrangement joins TRBV6-1 to TRBJ1-5, with TRBD1 identical over 8 bases. The CDR3 spans 15 residues. V gave up 6 bases and J gave up 6 bases; unmatched junction bases: 10. The V gene's germline CDR1 is MNHNS and CDR2 SASEGT. The CDR3 DNA is TGTGCCAGCAGGCCCGACAGGGGTGGGACTCAGCCCCAGCATTTT. This gives the protein CASRPDRGGTQPQHF.

The rearrangement joins TRBV5-5 to TRBJ1-5; D call uncertain. This CDR3 has 15 amino acids. V lost 2 bases and J lost 0, with 9 bases in between. CDR1 SGHKS and CDR2 YYEKEE come from the germline V gene (reference sequence). CDR3 bases: TGTGCCAGCAGCTTCAAACAGTGTAGCAATCAGCCCCAGCATTTT. Translated, it gives CASSFKQCSNQPQHF.

The table lists this clonotype with a few counts. Given a much more abundant clone one base away, this may be a read error. V usage is TRBV2 and J usage is TRBJ2-7; a possible D gene is TRBD1 (6 bases). V shed 5 bases and J shed 3 bases, with 8 bases lying between them. This CDR3 has 12 amino acids. Germline-derived CDR1 and CDR2 are SNHLY and FYNNEI. CDR3 sequence: CASSKDSYEQYF. The CDR3 region has the DNA TGTGCCAGCAGTAAGGACAGCTACGAGCAGTACTTC.

This clonotype was counted only a few times. The chain combines TRBV6-1 with TRBJ1-2; D possibly corresponds to TRBD1 (5 bases). CDR3 size: 15 residues. Germline CDR1 MNHNS, CDR2 SASEGT. The germline V and J ends were trimmed by 0 bases and 7 bases, with 15 bases remaining between them. CDR3 protein: CASSEAVGRLGGYTF. CDR3 nucleotides: TGTGCCAGCAGTGAAGCGGTGGGGCGTCTTGGTGGCTACACCTTC.

The V and J genes are TRBV15 and TRBJ2-5; 7 nucleotides match TRBD2. Germline V gene sequence: CDR1 LNHNV, CDR2 YYDKDF (reference sequence). This CDR3 has 13 amino acids. The junction had 2 bases not matched to a gene; V was cut back by 5 bases and J by 2 bases. Here the CDR3 reads CATSVSGQETQYF. DNA of the CDR3: TGTGCCACCAGCGTTAGCGGGCAAGAGACCCAGTACTTC.

This clonotype has a handful of counts. The rearrangement links TRBV10-3 to TRBJ1-2, with D tentatively TRBD1 (6 bases). Germline V gene sequence: CDR1 ENHRY, CDR2 SYGVKD. The CDR3 length is 15 residues. The V end was cut by 5 bases, the J end by 2 bases, with 15 bases between. The CDR3 spells CAISQRTVRNYGYTF. CDR3 nucleotide sequence: TGTGCCATCAGTCAGAGGACAGTTCGCAACTATGGCTACACCTTC.